The 7 T cell receptor beta chains reported below all come from one sample, sequenced in a study of cytotoxic CD8 clonotypes in ibrutinib-treated CLL. Using immunoSEQ multiplex PCR, the repertoire was profiled, and TCRdb retains in-frame clones only, with some absent. Among 150,000 to 200,000 clones listed, 84% were seen once. The sample in question was PBMCs, obtained after 24 months of ibrutinib treatment. These TCRs come from a human donor with chronic lymphocytic leukemia.

The genes are TRBV9 and TRBJ2-3, with D hard to call. Germline V lookup: CDR1 SGDLS, CDR2 YYNGEE. Trimming shortened V by 3 bases and J by 6 bases, and 20 bases separated the two germline ends. The CDR3 is 16 residues long. CDR3 region: CASSAGRASFRDTQYF. The CDR3 nucleotides are TGTGCCAGCAGCGCCGGAAGGGCCAGCTTTAGGGATACGCAGTATTTT.

The CDR3 spells CASIPSRSGNTIYF. DNA for the CDR3: TGTGCCAGCATCCCGTCTCGCTCTGGAAACACCATATATTTT. The gene calls are TRBV28 and TRBJ1-3; D not resolved. Germline V gives CDR1 MDHEN, CDR2 SYDVKM. The CDR3 has 14 residues. The ends were cut back, 7 bases at V and 0 bases at J, with 10 bases in the middle.

V gene TRBV5-1 combines with J gene TRBJ2-1, with 10 bases matching TRBD2. The CDR3 loop spans 14 amino acids. V was pared by 7 bases and J by 4 bases, with 5 bases of the junction left unmatched. Germline V gene lookup returns CDR1 SGHRS and CDR2 YFSETQ. CDR3: CASQRGGSYNEQFF. CDR3 DNA sequence: TGCGCCAGCCAGCGGGGGGGCTCTTACAATGAGCAGTTCTTC.

The genes are TRBV19 and TRBJ2-3; D tentatively reads TRBD1 or TRBD2 (5 bases each). V dropped 3 bases and J dropped 3 bases, with 7 bases sitting between them. The CDR3 length is 13 residues. Germline assignment: CDR1 LNHDA and CDR2 SQIVND (reference sequence). CDR3 in DNA: TGTGCCAGTAGTATTTGGGGGACAGATACGCAGTATTTT. As protein: CASSIWGTDTQYF. The variable domain in full, completed from reference TRBV19 and TRBJ2-3, reads DGGITQSPKYLFRKEGQNVTLSCEQNLNHDAMYWYRQDPGQGLRLIYYSQIVNDFQKGDIAEGYSVSREKKESFPLTVTSAQKNPTAFYLCASSIWGTDTQYFGPGTRLTVL.

This sequence joins TRBV19 and TRBJ2-4; no reliable D call. There are 15 residues in the CDR3. Trimming removed 2 bases at V and 4 bases at J, with 12 bases between. Per the germline V gene, CDR1 is LNHDA and CDR2 is SQIVND (reference sequence). The CDR3 sequence: CASSILTSRKNIQYF. The CDR3 DNA follows: TGTGCCAGTAGTATACTGACCAGCAGGAAAAACATTCAGTACTTC.

The chain recombines TRBV5-1 with TRBJ1-2, with D perhaps TRBD1 (6 bases). Trimming stripped 1 base from V and 4 bases from J, with 14 bases between. CDR1 is SGHRS and CDR2 is YFSETQ in the germline V gene. The CDR3 consists of 15 residues. The DNA of the CDR3 is TGCGCCAGCAGCTTGCGGCCAGGGGAGTCCTATGGCTACACCTTC. It yields the protein CASSLRPGESYGYTF.

This clone showed up just once. The V and J genes are TRBV2 and TRBJ2-1; D is perhaps TRBD2 (6 bases). Germline CDR1 reads SNHLY; CDR2 reads FYNNEI. The CDR3 covers 16 residues. The ends were cut back, 2 bases at V and 3 bases at J, with 14 bases in the middle. Here the CDR3 DNA reads TGTGCCAGCAGTGAAAACGGACTAATCGGCTACAATGAGCAGTTCTTC. It encodes CASSENGLIGYNEQFF.